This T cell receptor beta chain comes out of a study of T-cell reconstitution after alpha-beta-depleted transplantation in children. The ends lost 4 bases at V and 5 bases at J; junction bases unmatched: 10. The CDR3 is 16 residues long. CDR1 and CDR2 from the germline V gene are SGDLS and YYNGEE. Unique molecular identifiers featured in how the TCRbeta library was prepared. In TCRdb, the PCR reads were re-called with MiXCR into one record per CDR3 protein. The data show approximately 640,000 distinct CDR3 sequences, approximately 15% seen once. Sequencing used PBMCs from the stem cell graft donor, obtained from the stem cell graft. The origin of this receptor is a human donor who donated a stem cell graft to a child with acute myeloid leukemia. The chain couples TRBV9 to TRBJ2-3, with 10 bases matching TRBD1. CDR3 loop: CASSLGTGVYKDTQYF. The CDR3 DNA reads TGTGCCAGCAGCCTTGGGACAGGGGTTTACAAAGATACGCAGTATTTT.